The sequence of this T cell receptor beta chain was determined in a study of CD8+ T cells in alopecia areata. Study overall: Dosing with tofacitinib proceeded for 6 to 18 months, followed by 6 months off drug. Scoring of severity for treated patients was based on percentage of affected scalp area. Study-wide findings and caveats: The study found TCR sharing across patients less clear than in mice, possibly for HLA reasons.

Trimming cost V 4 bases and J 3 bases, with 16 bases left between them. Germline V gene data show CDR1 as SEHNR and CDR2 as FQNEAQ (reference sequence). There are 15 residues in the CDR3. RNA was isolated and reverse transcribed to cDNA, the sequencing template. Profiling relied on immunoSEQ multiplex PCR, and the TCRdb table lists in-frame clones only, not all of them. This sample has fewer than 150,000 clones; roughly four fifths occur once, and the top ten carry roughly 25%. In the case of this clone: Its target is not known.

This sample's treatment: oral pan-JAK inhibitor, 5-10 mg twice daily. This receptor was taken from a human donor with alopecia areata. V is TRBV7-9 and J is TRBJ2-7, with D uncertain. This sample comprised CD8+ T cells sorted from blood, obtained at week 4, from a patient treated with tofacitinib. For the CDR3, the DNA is TGTGCCAGCAGCTCCCAACCCGGGTCCTACTACGAGCAGTACTTC. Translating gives CASSSQPGSYYEQYF.